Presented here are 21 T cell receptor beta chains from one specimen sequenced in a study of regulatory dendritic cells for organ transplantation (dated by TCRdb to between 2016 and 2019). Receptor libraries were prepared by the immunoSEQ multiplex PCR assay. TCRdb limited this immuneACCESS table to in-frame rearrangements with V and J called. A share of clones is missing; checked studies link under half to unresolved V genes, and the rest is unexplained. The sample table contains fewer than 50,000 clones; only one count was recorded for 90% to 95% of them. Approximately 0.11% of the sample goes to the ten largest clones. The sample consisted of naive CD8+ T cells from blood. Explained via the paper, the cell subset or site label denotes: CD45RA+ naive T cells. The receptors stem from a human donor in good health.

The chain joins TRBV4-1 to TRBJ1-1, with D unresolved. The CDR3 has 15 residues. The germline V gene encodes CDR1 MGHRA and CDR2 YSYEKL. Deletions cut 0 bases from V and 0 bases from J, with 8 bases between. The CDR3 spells CASSQEGRMNTEAFF. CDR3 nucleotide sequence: TGCGCCAGCAGCCAAGAAGGCAGAATGAACACTGAAGCTTTCTTT.

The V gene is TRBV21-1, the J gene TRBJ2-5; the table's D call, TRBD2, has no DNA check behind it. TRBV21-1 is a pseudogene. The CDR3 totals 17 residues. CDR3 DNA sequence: TGTGCCACCCTAGGACTAGCGGGGGTCAGATTACAAGAGACCCAGTACTTC. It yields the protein CATLGLAGVRLQETQYF.

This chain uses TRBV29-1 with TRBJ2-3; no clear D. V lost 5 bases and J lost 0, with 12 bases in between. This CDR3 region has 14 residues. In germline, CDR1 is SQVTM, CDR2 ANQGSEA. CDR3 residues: CSVQRLDSTDTQYF. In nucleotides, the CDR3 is TGCAGCGTTCAAAGGTTGGATAGCACAGATACGCAGTATTTT.

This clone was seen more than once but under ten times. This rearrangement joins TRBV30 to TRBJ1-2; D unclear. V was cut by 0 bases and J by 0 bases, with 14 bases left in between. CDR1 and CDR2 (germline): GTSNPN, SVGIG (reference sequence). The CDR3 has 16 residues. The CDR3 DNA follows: TGTGCCTGGAGTGTACAGTCTCTACTACCTAACTATGGCTACACCTTC. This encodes CAWSVQSLLPNYGYTF.

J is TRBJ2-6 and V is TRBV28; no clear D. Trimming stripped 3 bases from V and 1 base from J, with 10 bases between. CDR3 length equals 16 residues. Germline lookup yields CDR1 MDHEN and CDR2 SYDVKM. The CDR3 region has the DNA TGTGCCAGCAGTTTTCGAGTGGGTTCTGGGGCCAACGTCCTGACTTTC. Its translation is CASSFRVGSGANVLTF. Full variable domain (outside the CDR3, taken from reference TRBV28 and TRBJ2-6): DVKVTQSSRYLVKRTGEKVFLECVQDMDHENMFWYRQDPGLGLRLIYFSYDVKMKEKGDIPEGYSVSREKKERFSLILESASTNQTSMYLCASSFRVGSGANVLTFGAGSRLTVL.

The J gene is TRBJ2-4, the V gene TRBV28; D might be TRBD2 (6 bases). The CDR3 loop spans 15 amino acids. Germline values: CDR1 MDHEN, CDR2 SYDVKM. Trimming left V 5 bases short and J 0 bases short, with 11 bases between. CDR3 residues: CASSQVAVAKNIQYF. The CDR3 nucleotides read TGTGCCAGCAGTCAGGTAGCGGTAGCCAAAAACATTCAGTACTTC.

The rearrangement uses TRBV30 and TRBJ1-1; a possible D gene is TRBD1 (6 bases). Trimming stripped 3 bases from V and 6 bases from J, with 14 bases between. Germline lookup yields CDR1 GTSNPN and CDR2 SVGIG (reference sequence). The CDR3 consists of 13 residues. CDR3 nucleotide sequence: TGTGCCTGGAGCGTATCTGGGGGCTCTGAAGCTTTCTTT. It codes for CAWSVSGGSEAFF.

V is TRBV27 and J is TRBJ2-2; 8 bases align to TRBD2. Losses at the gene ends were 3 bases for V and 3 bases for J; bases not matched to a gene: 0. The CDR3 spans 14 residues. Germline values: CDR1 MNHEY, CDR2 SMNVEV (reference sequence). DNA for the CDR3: TGTGCCAGCAGTTTCGGGGGGGACACCGGGGAGCTGTTTTTT. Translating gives CASSFGGDTGELFF.

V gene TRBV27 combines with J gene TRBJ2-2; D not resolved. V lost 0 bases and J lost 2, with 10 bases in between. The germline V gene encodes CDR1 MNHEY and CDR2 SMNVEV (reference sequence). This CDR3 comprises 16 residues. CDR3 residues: CASSLSPLINTGELFF. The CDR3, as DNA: TGTGCCAGCAGTTTATCACCCCTCATCAACACCGGGGAGCTGTTTTTT.

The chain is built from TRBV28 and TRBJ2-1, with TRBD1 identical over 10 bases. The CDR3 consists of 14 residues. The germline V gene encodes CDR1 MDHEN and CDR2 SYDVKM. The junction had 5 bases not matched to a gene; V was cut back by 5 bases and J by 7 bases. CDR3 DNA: TGTGCCAGCAGTCTGGGACAGGGGAGGAATGAGCAGTTCTTC. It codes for CASSLGQGRNEQFF. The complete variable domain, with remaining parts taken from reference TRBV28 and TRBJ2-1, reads DVKVTQSSRYLVKRTGEKVFLECVQDMDHENMFWYRQDPGLGLRLIYFSYDVKMKEKGDIPEGYSVSREKKERFSLILESASTNQTSMYLCASSLGQGRNEQFFGPGTRLTVL.

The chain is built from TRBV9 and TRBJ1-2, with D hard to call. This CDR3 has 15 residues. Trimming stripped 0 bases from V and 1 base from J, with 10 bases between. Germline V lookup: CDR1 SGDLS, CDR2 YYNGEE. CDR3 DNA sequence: TGTGCCAGCAGCGTAGGGAAGGGCCTTAACTATGGCTACACCTTC. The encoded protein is CASSVGKGLNYGYTF.

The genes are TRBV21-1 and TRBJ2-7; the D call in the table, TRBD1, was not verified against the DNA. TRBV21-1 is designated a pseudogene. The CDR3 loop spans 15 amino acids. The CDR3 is CASATSDRISYEQYF. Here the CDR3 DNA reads TGTGCCAGCGCCACGTCGGACAGGATCTCCTACGAGCAGTACTTC.

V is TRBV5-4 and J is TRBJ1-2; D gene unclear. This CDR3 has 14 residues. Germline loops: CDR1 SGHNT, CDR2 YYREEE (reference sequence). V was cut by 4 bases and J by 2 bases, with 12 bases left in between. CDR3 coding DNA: TGTGCCAGCAGCCTCGGCGGGTCAAACTATGGCTACACCTTC. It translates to CASSLGGSNYGYTF.

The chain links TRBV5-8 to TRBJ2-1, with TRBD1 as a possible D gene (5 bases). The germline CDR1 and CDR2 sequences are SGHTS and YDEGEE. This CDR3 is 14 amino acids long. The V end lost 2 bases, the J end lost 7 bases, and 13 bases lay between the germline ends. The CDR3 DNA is TGTGCCAGCAGCTTAGGGCAGGGCGTGAATGAGCAGTTCTTC. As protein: CASSLGQGVNEQFF. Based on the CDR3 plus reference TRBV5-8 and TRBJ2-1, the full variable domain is EAGVTQSPTHLIKTRGQQATLRCSPISGHTSVYWYQQALGLGLQFLLWYDEGEERNRGNFPPRFSGRQFPNYSSELNVNALELEDSALYLCASSLGQGVNEQFFGPGTRLTVL.

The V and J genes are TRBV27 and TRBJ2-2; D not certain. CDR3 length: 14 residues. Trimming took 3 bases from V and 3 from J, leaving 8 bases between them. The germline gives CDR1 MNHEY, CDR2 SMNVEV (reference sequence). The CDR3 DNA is TGTGCCAGCAGTTTCGGCCCACACACCGGGGAGCTGTTTTTT. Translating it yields CASSFGPHTGELFF.

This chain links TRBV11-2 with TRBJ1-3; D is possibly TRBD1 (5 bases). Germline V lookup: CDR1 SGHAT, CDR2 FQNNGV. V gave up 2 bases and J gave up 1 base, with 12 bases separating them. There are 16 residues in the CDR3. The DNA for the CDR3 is TGTGCCAGCAGCTTACTCCGGGGGGGATCTGGAAACACCATATATTTT. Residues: CASSLLRGGSGNTIYF.

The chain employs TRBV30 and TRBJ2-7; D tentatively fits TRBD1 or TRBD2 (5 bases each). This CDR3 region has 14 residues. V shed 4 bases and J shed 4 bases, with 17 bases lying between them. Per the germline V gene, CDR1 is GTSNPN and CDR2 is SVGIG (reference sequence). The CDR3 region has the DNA TGTGCCTGGAACTCTGCTTCCGGGGCTTACGAGCAGTACTTC. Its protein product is CAWNSASGAYEQYF.

CDR3 sequence (DNA): TGTGCCAGCAGGTCTATCCTACCTGAGCAGTTCTTC. Translating it yields CASRSILPEQFF. V and J are TRBV6-5 and TRBJ2-1, with no clear D. The CDR3 has 12 residues. Germline-derived CDR1 and CDR2 are MNHEY and SVGAGI. V was clipped by 6 bases and J by 9 bases, with 12 bases between them.

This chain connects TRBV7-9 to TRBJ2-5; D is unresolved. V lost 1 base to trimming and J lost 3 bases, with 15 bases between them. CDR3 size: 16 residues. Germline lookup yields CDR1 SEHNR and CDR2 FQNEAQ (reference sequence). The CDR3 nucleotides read TGTGCCAGCAGCTTAGTTCCAGCGAGGACGAAAGAGACCCAGTACTTC. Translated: CASSLVPARTKETQYF.

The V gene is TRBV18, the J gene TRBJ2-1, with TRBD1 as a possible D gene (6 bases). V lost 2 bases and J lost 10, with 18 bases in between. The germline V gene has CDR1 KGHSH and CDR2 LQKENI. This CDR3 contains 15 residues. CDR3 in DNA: TGTGCCAGCTCACCAATTCCCTCCTGGACAGACGAGCAGTTCTTC. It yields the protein CASSPIPSWTDEQFF.

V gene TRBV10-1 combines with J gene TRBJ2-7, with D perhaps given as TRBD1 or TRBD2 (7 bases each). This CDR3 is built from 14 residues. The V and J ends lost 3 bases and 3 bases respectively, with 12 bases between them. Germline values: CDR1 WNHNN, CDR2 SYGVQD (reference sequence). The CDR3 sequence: CASSESGTDYEQYF. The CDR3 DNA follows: TGCGCCAGCAGTGAAAGCGGGACAGACTACGAGCAGTACTTC.